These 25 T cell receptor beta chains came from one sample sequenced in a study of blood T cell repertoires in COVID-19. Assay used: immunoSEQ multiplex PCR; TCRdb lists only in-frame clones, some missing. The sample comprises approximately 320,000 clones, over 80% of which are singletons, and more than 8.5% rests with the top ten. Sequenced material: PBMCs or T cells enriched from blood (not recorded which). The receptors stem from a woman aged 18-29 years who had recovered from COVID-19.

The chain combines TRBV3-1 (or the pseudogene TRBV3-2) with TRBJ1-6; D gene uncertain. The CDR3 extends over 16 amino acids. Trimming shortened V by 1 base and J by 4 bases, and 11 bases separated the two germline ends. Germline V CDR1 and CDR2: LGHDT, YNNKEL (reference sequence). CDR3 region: CASSQVAGIYNSPLHF. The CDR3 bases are TGTGCCAGCAGCCAAGTTGCGGGAATTTATAATTCACCCCTCCACTTT.

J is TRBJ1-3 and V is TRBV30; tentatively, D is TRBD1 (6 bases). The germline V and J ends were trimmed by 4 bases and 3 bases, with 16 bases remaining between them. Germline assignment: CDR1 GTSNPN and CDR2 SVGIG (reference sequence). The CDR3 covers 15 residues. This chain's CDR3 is CAWILWGRYGNTIYF. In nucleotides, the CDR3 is TGTGCCTGGATTCTATGGGGGCGGTATGGAAACACCATATATTTT.

For the CDR3, the DNA is TGTGCCAGCAGCTCTGACAGGGGATGGTACGAGCAGTACTTC. This translates into CASSSDRGWYEQYF. The chain has TRBV7-9 and TRBJ2-7; 8 positions match TRBD1. The CDR3 totals 14 residues. V lost 4 bases, J lost 4 bases, and 6 bases stayed unmatched. Per germline, CDR1 SEHNR and CDR2 FQNEAQ (reference sequence).

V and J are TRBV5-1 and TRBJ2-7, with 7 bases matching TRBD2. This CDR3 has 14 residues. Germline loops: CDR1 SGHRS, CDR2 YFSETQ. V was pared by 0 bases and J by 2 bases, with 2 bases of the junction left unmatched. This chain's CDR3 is CASSLGGGTYEQYF. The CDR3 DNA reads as TGCGCCAGCAGCTTGGGGGGAGGGACCTACGAGCAGTACTTC. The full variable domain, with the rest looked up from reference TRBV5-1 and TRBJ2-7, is KAGVTQTPRYLIKTRGQQVTLSCSPISGHRSVSWYQQTPGQGLQFLFEYFSETQRNKGNFPGRFSGRQFSNSRSEMNVSTLELGDSALYLCASSLGGGTYEQYFGPGTRLTVT.

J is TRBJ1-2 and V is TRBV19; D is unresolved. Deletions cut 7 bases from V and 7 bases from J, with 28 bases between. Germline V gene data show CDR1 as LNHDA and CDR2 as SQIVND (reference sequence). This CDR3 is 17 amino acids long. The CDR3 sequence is CASTSPHSTAMEVGYTF. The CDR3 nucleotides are TGTGCCAGTACCTCGCCCCATTCAACAGCTATGGAGGTTGGCTACACCTTC. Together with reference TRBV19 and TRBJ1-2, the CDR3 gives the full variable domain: DGGITQSPKYLFRKEGQNVTLSCEQNLNHDAMYWYRQDPGQGLRLIYYSQIVNDFQKGDIAEGYSVSREKKESFPLTVTSAQKNPTAFYLCASTSPHSTAMEVGYTFGSGTRLTVV.

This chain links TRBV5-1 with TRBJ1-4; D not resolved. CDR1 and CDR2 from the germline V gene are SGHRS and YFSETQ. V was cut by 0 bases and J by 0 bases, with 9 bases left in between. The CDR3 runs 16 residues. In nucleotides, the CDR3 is TGCGCCAGCAGCTTGGAGGCGGCCTCAACTAATGAAAAACTGTTTTTT. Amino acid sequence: CASSLEAASTNEKLFF.

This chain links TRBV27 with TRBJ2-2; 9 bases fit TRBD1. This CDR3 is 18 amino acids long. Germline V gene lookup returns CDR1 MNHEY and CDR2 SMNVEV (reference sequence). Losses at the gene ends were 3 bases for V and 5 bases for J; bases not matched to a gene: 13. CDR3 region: CASSFLTSKQGATGELFF. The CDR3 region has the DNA TGTGCCAGCAGTTTCCTCACGAGTAAACAGGGGGCGACCGGGGAGCTGTTTTTT.

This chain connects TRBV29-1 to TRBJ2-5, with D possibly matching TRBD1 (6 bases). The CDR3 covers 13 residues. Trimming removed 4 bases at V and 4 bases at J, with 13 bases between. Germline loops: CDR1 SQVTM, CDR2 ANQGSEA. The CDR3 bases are TGCAGCGTTGTCGTATTAGGGGGAGAGACCCAGTACTTC. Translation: CSVVVLGGETQYF.

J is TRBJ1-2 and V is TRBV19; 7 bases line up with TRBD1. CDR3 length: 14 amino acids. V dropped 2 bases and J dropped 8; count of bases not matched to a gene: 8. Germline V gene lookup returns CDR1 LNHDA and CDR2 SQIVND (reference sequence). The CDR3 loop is CASSIRDSGLGYTF. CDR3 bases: TGTGCCAGTAGTATAAGGGACAGCGGGCTCGGCTACACCTTC.

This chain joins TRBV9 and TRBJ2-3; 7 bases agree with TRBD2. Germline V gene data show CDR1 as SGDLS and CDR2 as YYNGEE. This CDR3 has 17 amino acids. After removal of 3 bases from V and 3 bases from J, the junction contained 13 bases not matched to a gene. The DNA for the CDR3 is TGTGCCAGCAGCGCAGCCTTAGCGGGCCCCGTAACAGATACGCAGTATTTT. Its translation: CASSAALAGPVTDTQYF.

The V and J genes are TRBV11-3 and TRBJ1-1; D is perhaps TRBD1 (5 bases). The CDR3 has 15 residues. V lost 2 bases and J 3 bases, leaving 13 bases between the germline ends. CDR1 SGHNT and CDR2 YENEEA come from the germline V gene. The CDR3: CASSLTGVGDTEAFF. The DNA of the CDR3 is TGTGCCAGCAGCTTAACTGGTGTAGGGGACACTGAAGCTTTCTTT.

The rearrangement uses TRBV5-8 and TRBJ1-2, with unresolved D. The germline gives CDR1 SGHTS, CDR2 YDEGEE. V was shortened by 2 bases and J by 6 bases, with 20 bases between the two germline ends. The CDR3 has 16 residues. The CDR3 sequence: CASSFTGSTPSDGYTF. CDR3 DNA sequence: TGTGCCAGCAGCTTCACCGGGAGCACCCCCTCGGATGGCTACACCTTC. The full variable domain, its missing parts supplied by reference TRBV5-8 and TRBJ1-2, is EAGVTQSPTHLIKTRGQQATLRCSPISGHTSVYWYQQALGLGLQFLLWYDEGEERNRGNFPPRFSGRQFPNYSSELNVNALELEDSALYLCASSFTGSTPSDGYTFGSGTRLTVV.

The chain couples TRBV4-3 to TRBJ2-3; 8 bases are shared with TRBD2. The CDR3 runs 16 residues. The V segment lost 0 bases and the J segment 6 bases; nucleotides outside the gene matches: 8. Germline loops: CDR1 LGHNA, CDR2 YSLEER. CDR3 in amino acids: CASSQESAGGADTQYF. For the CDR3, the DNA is TGCGCCAGCAGCCAAGAATCGGCGGGAGGAGCGGATACGCAGTATTTT.

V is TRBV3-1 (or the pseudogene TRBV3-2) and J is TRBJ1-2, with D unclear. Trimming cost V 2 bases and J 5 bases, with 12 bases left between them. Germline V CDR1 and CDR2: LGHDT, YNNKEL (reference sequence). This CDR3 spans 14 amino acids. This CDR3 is CASSQPEGGYGYTF. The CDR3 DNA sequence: TGTGCCAGCAGCCAACCCGAGGGTGGGTATGGCTACACCTTC.

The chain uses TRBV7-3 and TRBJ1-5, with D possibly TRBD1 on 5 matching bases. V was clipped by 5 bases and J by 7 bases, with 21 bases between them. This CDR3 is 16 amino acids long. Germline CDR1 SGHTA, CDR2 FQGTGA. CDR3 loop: CASSPGNDRFRQPQHF. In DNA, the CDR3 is TGTGCCAGCAGCCCTGGAAACGACAGATTCAGGCAGCCCCAGCATTTT.

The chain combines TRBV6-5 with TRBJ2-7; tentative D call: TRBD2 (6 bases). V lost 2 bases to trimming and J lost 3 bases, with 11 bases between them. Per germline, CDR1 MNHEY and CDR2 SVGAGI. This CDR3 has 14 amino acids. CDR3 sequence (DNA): TGTGCCAGCAGTTACGATCGCGGGGTCTACGAGCAGTACTTC. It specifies CASSYDRGVYEQYF.

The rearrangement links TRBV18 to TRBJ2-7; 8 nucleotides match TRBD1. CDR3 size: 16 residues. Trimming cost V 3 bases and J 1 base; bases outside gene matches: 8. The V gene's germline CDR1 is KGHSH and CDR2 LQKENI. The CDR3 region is CASSPRGQGSSYEQYF. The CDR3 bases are TGTGCCAGCTCACCTCGAGGACAGGGCAGTTCCTACGAGCAGTACTTC.

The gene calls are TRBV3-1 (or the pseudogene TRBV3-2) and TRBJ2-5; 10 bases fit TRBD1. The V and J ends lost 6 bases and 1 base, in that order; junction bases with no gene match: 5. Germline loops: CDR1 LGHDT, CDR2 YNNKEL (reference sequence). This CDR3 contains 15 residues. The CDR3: CASSRTGGPQETQYF. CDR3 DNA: TGTGCCAGCAGTCGGACAGGGGGGCCCCAAGAGACCCAGTACTTC.

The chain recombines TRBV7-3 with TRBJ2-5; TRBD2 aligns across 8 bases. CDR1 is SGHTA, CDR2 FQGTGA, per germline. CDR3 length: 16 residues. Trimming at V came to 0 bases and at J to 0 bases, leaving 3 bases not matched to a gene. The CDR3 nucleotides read TGTGCCAGCAGCTTAACTAGCGGGATGTACCAAGAGACCCAGTACTTC. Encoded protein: CASSLTSGMYQETQYF.

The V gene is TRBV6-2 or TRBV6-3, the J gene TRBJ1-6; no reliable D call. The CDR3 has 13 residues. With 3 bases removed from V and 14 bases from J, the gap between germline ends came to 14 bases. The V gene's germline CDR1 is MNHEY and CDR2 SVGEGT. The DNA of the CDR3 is TGTGCCAGCAGTTATGGAGGCTTCCCCTCCCTCCACTTT. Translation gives CASSYGGFPSLHF.

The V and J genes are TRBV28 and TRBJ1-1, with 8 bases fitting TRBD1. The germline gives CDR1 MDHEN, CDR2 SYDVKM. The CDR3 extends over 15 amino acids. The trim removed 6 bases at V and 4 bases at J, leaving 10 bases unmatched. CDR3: CASSWGAGGPTEAFF. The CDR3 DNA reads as TGTGCCAGCAGCTGGGGGGCAGGGGGCCCCACTGAAGCTTTCTTT.

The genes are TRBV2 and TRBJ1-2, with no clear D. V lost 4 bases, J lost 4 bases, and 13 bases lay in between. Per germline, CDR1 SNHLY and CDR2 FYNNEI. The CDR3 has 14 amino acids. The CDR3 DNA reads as TGTGCCAGCAGTGTGTCACAGAAGATCTATGGCTACACCTTC. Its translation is CASSVSQKIYGYTF.

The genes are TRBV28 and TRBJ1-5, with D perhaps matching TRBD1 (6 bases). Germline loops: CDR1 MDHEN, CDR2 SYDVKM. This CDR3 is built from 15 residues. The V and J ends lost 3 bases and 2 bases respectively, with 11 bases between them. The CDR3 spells CASSFGGLGNQPQHF. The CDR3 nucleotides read TGTGCCAGCAGTTTCGGGGGGCTCGGCAATCAGCCCCAGCATTTT. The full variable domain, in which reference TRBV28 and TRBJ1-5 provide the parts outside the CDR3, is DVKVTQSSRYLVKRTGEKVFLECVQDMDHENMFWYRQDPGLGLRLIYFSYDVKMKEKGDIPEGYSVSREKKERFSLILESASTNQTSMYLCASSFGGLGNQPQHFGDGTRLSIL.

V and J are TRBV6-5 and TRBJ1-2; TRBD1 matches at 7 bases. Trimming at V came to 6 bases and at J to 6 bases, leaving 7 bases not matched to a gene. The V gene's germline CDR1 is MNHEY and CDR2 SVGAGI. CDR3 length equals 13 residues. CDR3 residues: CASSATGRHGYTF. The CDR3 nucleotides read TGTGCCAGCAGCGCGACAGGGCGGCATGGCTACACCTTC.

CDR3 amino acids: CASRTTGGGYGYTF. The CDR3 coding sequence is TGTGCCAGCAGAACGACAGGGGGCGGCTATGGCTACACCTTC. The chain carries TRBV28 and TRBJ1-2; 10 bases map to TRBD1. Per the germline V gene, CDR1 is MDHEN and CDR2 is SYDVKM. Trimming removed 6 bases from V and 4 bases from J; junction bases left unmatched: 5. This CDR3 spans 14 amino acids.